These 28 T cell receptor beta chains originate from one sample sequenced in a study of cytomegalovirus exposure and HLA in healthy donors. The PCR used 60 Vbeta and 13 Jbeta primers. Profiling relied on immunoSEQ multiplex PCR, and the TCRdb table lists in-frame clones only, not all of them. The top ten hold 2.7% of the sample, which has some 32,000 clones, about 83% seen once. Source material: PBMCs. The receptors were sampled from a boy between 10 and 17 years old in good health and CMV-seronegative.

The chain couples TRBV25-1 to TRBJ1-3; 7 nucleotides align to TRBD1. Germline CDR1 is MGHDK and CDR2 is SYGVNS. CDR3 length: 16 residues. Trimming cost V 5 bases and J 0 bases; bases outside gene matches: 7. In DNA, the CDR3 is TGTGCCAGCAGTCCTACAGGGGTCTACTCTGGAAACACCATATATTTT. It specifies CASSPTGVYSGNTIYF.

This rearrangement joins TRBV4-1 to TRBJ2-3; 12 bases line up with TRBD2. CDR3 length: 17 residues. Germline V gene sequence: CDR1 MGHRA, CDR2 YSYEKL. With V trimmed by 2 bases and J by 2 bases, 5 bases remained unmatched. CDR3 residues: CASSQTGLAGNTDTQYF. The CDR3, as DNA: TGCGCCAGCAGCCAAACAGGACTAGCGGGGAACACAGATACGCAGTATTTT.

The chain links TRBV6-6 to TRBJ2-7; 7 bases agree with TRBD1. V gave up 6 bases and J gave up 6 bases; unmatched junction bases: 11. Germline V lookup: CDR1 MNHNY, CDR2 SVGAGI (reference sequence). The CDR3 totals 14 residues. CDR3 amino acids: CASRAGTALSEQYF. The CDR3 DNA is TGTGCCAGCAGAGCCGGGACAGCTTTAAGCGAGCAGTACTTC.

CDR3 in amino acids: CASSPVSSGGATEQFF. DNA for the CDR3: TGTGCCAGCTCACCGGTGTCTAGCGGGGGGGCCACGGAGCAGTTCTTC. The chain uses TRBV18 and TRBJ2-1; 12 bases agree with TRBD2. Germline CDR1 is KGHSH and CDR2 is LQKENI. The CDR3 has 16 amino acids. V was clipped by 3 bases and J by 10 bases; unmatched bases: 10.

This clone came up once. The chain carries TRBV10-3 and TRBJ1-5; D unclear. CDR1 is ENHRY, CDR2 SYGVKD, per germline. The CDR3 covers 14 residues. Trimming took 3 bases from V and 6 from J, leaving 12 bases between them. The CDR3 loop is CAISEVREGQPQHF. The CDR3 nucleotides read TGTGCCATCAGTGAAGTGAGGGAGGGTCAGCCCCAGCATTTT.

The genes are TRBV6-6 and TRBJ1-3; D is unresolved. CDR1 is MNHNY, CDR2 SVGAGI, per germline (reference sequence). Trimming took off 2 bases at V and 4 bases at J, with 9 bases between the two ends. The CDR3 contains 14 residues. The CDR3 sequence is CASSYGGGGNTIYF. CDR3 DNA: TGTGCCAGCAGTTACGGTGGAGGAGGAAACACCATATATTTT.

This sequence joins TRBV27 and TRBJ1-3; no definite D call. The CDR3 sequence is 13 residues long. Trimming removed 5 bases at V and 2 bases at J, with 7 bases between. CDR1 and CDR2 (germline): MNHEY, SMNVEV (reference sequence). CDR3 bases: TGTGCCAGCAGTCCCTCGGCTGGAAACACCATATATTTT. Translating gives CASSPSAGNTIYF.

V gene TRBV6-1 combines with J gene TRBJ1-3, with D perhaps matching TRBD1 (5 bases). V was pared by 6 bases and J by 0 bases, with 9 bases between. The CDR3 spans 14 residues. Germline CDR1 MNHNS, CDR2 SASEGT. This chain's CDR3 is CASRTAFSGNTIYF. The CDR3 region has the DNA TGTGCCAGCAGGACAGCTTTCTCTGGAAACACCATATATTTT.

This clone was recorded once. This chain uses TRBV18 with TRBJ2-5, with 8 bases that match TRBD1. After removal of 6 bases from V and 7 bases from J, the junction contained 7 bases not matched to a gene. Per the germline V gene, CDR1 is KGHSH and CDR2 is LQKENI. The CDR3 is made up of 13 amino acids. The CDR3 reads CASSLDRVGTQYF. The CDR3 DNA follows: TGTGCCAGCTCCCTGGACAGGGTAGGGACCCAGTACTTC.

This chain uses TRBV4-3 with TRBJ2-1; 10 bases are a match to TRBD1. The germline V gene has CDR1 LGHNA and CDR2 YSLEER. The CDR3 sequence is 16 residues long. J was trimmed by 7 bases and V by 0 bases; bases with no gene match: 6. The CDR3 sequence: CASSQDYVDRGNEQFF. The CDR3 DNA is TGCGCCAGCAGCCAAGATTACGTGGACAGGGGGAATGAGCAGTTCTTC.

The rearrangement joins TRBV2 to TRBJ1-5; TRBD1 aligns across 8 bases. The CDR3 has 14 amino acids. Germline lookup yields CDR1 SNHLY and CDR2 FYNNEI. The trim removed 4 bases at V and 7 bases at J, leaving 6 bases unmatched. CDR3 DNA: TGTGCCAGCAGTGCGACAGGGGCCAACCAGCCCCAGCATTTT. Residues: CASSATGANQPQHF.

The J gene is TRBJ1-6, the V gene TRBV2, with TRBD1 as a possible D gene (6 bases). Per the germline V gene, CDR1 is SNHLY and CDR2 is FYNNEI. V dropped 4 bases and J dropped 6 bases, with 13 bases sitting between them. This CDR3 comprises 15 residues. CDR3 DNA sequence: TGTGCCAGCAGTGCGCAACAGGGCTTTAATTCACCCCTCCACTTT. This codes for CASSAQQGFNSPLHF.

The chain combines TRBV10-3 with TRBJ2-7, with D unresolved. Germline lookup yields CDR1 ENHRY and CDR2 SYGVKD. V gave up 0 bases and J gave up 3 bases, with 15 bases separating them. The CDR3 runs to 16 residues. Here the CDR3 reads CAISESGRQIFYEQYF. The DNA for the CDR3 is TGTGCCATCAGTGAGTCTGGTCGCCAGATCTTCTACGAGCAGTACTTC.

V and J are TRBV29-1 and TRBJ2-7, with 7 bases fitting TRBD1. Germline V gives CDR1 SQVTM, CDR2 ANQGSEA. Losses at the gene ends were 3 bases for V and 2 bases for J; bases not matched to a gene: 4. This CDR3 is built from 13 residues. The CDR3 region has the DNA TGCAGCGTTGAGGGGGACAGACCCTACGAGCAGTACTTC. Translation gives CSVEGDRPYEQYF.

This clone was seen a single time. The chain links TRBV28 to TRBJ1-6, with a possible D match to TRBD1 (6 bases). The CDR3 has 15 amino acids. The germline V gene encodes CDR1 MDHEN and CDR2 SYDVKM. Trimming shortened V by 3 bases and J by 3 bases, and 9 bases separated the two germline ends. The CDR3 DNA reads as TGTGCCAGCAGTTTTGGGACAAACTATAATTCACCCCTCCACTTT. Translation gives CASSFGTNYNSPLHF.

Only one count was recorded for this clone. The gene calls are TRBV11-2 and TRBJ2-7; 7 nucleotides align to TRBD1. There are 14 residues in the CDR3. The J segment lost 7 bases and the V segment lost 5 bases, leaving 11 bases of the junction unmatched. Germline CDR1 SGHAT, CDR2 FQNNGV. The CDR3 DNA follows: TGTGCCAGCAGCGCGCCCGGGACAGCCAGGGAGCAGTACTTC. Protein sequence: CASSAPGTAREQYF.

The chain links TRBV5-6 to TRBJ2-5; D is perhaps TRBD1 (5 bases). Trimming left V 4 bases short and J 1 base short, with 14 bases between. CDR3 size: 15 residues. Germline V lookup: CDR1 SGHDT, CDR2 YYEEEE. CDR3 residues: CASSRGQDTQETQYF. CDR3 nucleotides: TGTGCCAGCAGCCGAGGCCAGGACACCCAAGAGACCCAGTACTTC.

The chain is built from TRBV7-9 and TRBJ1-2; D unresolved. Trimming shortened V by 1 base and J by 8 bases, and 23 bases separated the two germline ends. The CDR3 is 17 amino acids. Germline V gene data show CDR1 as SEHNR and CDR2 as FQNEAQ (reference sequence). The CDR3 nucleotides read TGTGCCAGCAGCTTAGTAGGAGGCTCTCACCCATCGGGAGGCTACACCTTC. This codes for CASSLVGGSHPSGGYTF.

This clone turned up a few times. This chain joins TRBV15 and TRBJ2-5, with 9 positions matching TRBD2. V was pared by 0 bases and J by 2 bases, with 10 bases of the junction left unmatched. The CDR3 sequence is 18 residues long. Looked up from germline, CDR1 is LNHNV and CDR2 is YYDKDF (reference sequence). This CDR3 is CATSRDVASGITQETQYF. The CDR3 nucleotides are TGTGCCACCAGCAGAGATGTAGCTAGCGGGATAACGCAAGAGACCCAGTACTTC. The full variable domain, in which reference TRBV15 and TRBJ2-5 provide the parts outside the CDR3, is DAMVIQNPRYQVTQFGKPVTLSCSQTLNHNVMYWYQQKSSQAPKLLFHYYDKDFNNEADTPDNFQSRRPNTSFCFLDIRSPGLGDTAMYLCATSRDVASGITQETQYFGPGTRLLVL.

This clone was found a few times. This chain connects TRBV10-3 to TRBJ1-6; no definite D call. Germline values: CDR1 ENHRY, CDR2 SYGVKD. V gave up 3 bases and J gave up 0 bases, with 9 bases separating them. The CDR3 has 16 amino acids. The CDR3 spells CAISERSPSYNSPLHF. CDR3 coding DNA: TGTGCCATCAGTGAAAGGAGTCCCTCCTATAATTCACCCCTCCACTTT.

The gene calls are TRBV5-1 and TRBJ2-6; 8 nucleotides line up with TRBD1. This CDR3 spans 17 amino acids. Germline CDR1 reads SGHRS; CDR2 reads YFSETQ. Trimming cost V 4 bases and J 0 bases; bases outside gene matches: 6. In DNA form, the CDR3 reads TGCGCCAGCAGCCACGGACAGGGCCTCTCTGGGGCCAACGTCCTGACTTTC. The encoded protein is CASSHGQGLSGANVLTF.

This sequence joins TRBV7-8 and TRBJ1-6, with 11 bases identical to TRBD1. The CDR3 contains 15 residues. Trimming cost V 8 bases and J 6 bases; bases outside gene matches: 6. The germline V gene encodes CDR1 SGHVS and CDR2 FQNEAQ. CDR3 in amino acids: CASGGTGGSNSPLHF. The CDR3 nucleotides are TGTGCCAGCGGAGGGACAGGGGGAAGTAATTCACCCCTCCACTTT.

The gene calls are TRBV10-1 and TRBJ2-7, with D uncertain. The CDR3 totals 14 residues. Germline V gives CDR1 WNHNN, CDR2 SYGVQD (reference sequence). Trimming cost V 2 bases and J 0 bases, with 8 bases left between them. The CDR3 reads CASSEDESSYEQYF. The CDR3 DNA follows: TGCGCCAGCAGTGAGGATGAGAGCTCCTACGAGCAGTACTTC.

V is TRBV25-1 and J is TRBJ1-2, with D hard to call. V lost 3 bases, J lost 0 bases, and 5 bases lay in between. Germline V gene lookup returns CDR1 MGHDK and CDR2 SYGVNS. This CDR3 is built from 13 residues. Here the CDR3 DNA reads TGTGCCAGCAGTGACCCCTCTAACTATGGCTACACCTTC. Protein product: CASSDPSNYGYTF.

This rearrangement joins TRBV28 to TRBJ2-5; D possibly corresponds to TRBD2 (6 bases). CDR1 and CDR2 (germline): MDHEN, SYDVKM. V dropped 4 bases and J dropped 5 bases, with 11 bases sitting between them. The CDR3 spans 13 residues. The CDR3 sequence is CASSSPGRETQYF. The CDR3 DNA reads TGTGCCAGCAGTTCTCCAGGGAGGGAGACCCAGTACTTC.

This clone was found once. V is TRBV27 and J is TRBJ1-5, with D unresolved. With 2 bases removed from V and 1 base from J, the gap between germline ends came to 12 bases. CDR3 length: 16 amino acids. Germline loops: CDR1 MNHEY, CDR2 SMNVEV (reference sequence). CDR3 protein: CASSLVRGKSNQPQHF. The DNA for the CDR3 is TGTGCCAGCAGTTTAGTTCGGGGTAAGAGCAATCAGCCCCAGCATTTT.

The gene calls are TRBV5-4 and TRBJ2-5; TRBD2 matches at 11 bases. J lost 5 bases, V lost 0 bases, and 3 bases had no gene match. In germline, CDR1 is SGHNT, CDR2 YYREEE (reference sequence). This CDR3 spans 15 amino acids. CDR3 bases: TGTGCCAGCAGCTTGGTAGGGACTAGCGGTGAGACCCAGTACTTC. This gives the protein CASSLVGTSGETQYF.

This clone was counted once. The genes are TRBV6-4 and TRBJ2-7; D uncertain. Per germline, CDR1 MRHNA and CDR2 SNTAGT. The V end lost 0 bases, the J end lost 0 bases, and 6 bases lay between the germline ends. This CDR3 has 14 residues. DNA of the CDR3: TGTGCCAGCAGTGACTCGGCAGACTCCTACGAGCAGTACTTC. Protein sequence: CASSDSADSYEQYF.